A single TCR beta chain is shown here with its context. Profiling relied on immunoSEQ multiplex PCR, and the TCRdb table lists in-frame clones only, not all of them. The sample records about 150,000 clones, roughly 84% being singletons. The germline V gene encodes CDR1 SGHNT and CDR2 YENEEA. V dropped 5 bases and J dropped 0 bases, with 9 bases sitting between them. The length of the CDR3 is 14 residues. This sample was included in a study of blood T cell repertoires in COVID-19. The chain recombines TRBV11-3 with TRBJ2-3, with D possibly being TRBD2 (6 bases). The TCR sequence derives from a man aged 30 to 45 with COVID-19, enrolled during active disease. Input material: peripheral blood. CDR3 region: CASSVSGSTDTQYF. CDR3 DNA sequence: TGTGCCAGCAGCGTTAGCGGTAGCACAGATACGCAGTATTTT. Based on the CDR3 plus reference TRBV11-3 and TRBJ2-3, the full variable domain is EAGVVQSPRYKIIEKKQPVAFWCNPISGHNTLYWYLQNLGQGPELLIRYENEEAVDDSQLPKDRFSAERLKGVDSTLKIQPAELGDSAVYLCASSVSGSTDTQYFGPGTRLTVL.